Below, 30 T cell receptor beta chains from the same sample are listed, as sequenced in a study of T cell responses to AZD1222 COVID-19 vaccine. The table came from immunoSEQ multiplex PCR; TCRdb's copy has only in-frame clones and leaves some out. The sample holds approximately 130,000 clones, around 85% seen once. Here the sequenced sample was peripheral blood, taken on day 0 of AZD1222 vaccination. These receptors originate from an adult in good health.

J is TRBJ1-4 and V is TRBV6-6; D is perhaps TRBD1 (6 bases). The germline V gene has CDR1 MNHNY and CDR2 SVGAGI (reference sequence). Trimming removed 4 bases from V and 9 bases from J, with 15 bases in between. There are 14 residues in the CDR3. This chain's CDR3 is CASSSGSRGKKLFF. CDR3 DNA sequence: TGTGCCAGCAGTTCAGGTAGCAGGGGTAAAAAACTGTTTTTT.

DNA for the CDR3: TGTGCCACCAGTGAGACAGGGGGGATCCAGCCCCAGCATTTT. Its protein is CATSETGGIQPQHF. This chain connects TRBV24-1 to TRBJ1-5; 9 nucleotides align to TRBD1. CDR1 is KGHDR and CDR2 is SFDVKD in the germline V gene. Trimming took 4 bases from V and 7 from J; bases not matched to a gene: 4. The CDR3 has 14 amino acids.

The chain has TRBV7-2 and TRBJ1-4; D remains ambiguous. Trimming cost V 4 bases and J 4 bases, with 10 bases left between them. Germline V gene data show CDR1 as SGHTA and CDR2 as FQGNSA. CDR3 length: 14 residues. The chain's CDR3 is CASSSRSFNEKLFF. The DNA for the CDR3 is TGTGCCAGCAGCTCAAGGAGTTTTAATGAAAAACTGTTTTTT. Looking up the rest from reference TRBV7-2 and TRBJ1-4 gives the full variable domain: GAGVSQSPSNKVTEKGKDVELRCDPISGHTALYWYRQSLGQGLEFLIYFQGNSAPDKSGLPSDRFSAERTGGSVSTLTIQRTQQEDSAVYLCASSSRSFNEKLFFGSGTQLSVL.

This chain uses TRBV6-5 with TRBJ2-7, with 8 bases fitting TRBD1. This CDR3 has 14 amino acids. CDR1 and CDR2 (germline): MNHEY, SVGAGI. Trimming took 5 bases from V and 6 from J; bases not matched to a gene: 9. The CDR3 reads CASSLDRGIGEQYF. In DNA, the CDR3 is TGTGCCAGCAGTCTCGACAGGGGAATTGGCGAGCAGTACTTC.

This chain uses TRBV9 with TRBJ2-5; 7 nucleotides align to TRBD2. This CDR3 spans 15 amino acids. Trimming at V came to 3 bases and at J to 3 bases, leaving 8 bases not matched to a gene. CDR1 is SGDLS and CDR2 is YYNGEE in the germline V gene. CDR3 DNA sequence: TGTGCCAGCAGCGCACGCGGGACTACTGAAGAGACCCAGTACTTC. It specifies CASSARGTTEETQYF.

This chain connects TRBV29-1 to TRBJ2-7, with TRBD1 matching over 8 bases. CDR1 and CDR2 from the germline V gene are SQVTM and ANQGSEA. Unmatched junction bases numbered 10, after V lost 1 base and J lost 2 bases. This CDR3 has 16 amino acids. The CDR3 bases are TGCAGCGTTGAAGGACTGAGACAGGGGAATCCCTACGAGCAGTACTTC. As protein: CSVEGLRQGNPYEQYF.

The chain uses TRBV27 and TRBJ1-4; 9 bases are shared with TRBD1. The V gene's germline CDR1 is MNHEY and CDR2 SMNVEV (reference sequence). Trimming took 6 bases from V and 7 from J; bases not matched to a gene: 12. The CDR3 consists of 16 residues. Written as DNA, the CDR3 is TGTGCCAGCAGCCTATCCGGGACAGGGTATCCTGAAAAACTGTTTTTT. Protein sequence: CASSLSGTGYPEKLFF.

The chain couples TRBV30 to TRBJ1-3; a weak D match, TRBD1 (6 bases). In germline, CDR1 is GTSNPN, CDR2 SVGIG (reference sequence). The CDR3 is made up of 15 amino acids. Trimming took off 2 bases at V and 2 bases at J, with 13 bases between the two ends. CDR3 in amino acids: CAWSPRGVTGNTIYF. The CDR3, as DNA: TGTGCCTGGAGTCCAAGGGGGGTCACTGGAAACACCATATATTTT.

This clone was seen only once. The chain has TRBV19 and TRBJ2-7, with D hard to call. V lost 4 bases, J lost 3 bases, and 13 bases lay in between. CDR3 size: 14 residues. CDR1 and CDR2 (germline): LNHDA, SQIVND (reference sequence). The CDR3 nucleotides read TGTGCCAGTAGTAAGGCAGGCCATTACTACGAGCAGTACTTC. Its translation is CASSKAGHYYEQYF. Full variable domain (remainder filled in from reference TRBV19 and TRBJ2-7): DGGITQSPKYLFRKEGQNVTLSCEQNLNHDAMYWYRQDPGQGLRLIYYSQIVNDFQKGDIAEGYSVSREKKESFPLTVTSAQKNPTAFYLCASSKAGHYYEQYFGPGTRLTVT.

V usage is TRBV19 and J usage is TRBJ2-7, with D possibly TRBD1 on 6 matching bases. V was shortened by 6 bases and J by 6 bases, with 12 bases between the two germline ends. This CDR3 comprises 12 residues. From germline, CDR1 is LNHDA and CDR2 SQIVND (reference sequence). The CDR3 nucleotides read TGTGCCAGTAGCAACAGGGTAGGCGAGCAGTACTTC. As protein: CASSNRVGEQYF.

This clone was observed a handful of times. V is TRBV4-3 and J is TRBJ1-6; D is unclear. Trimming removed 4 bases from V and 5 bases from J, with 12 bases in between. In germline, CDR1 is LGHNA, CDR2 YSLEER. The CDR3 runs to 15 residues. CDR3 nucleotide sequence: TGCGCCAGCAGCCCTGGACCGATCCATAATTCACCCCTCCACTTT. Its translation is CASSPGPIHNSPLHF.

The chain combines TRBV6-5 with TRBJ1-1, with 9 positions matching TRBD1. The CDR3 is 11 amino acids. The germline CDR1 and CDR2 sequences are MNHEY and SVGAGI. V was pared by 6 bases and J by 8 bases, with 1 base of the junction left unmatched. CDR3 DNA sequence: TGTGCCAGCAGGGACAGGGGAGAAGCTTTCTTT. It translates to CASRDRGEAFF.

The chain links TRBV6-4 to TRBJ2-7, with D possibly being TRBD1 (6 bases). V lost 5 bases and J 3 bases, leaving 11 bases between the germline ends. The CDR3 is 13 residues long. CDR1 and CDR2 from the germline V gene are MRHNA and SNTAGT. CDR3 in amino acids: CASSQGLGYEQYF. Written as DNA, the CDR3 is TGTGCCAGCAGTCAGGGGCTTGGCTACGAGCAGTACTTC.

This clone has only one observation. The V and J genes are TRBV29-1 and TRBJ1-3; D not certain. CDR3 length: 13 residues. Looked up from germline, CDR1 is SQVTM and CDR2 is ANQGSEA. With 4 bases removed from V and 0 bases from J, the gap between germline ends came to 7 bases. CDR3 sequence reads: CSVAAVSGNTIYF. DNA for the CDR3: TGCAGCGTTGCAGCCGTCTCTGGAAACACCATATATTTT.

The chain employs TRBV28 and TRBJ2-7; D perhaps matches TRBD2 (5 bases). CDR1 is MDHEN, CDR2 SYDVKM, per germline. Trimming took 6 bases from V and 3 from J, leaving 9 bases between them. This CDR3 has 12 residues. The CDR3 sequence: CASRMAGYEQYF. The CDR3 DNA reads as TGTGCCAGCAGAATGGCGGGCTACGAGCAGTACTTC.

The chain has TRBV18 and TRBJ1-6; 7 bases are a match to TRBD1. Germline assignment: CDR1 KGHSH and CDR2 LQKENI. V was pared by 8 bases and J by 4 bases, with 8 bases of the junction left unmatched. The CDR3 consists of 15 residues. In DNA form, the CDR3 reads TGTGCCAGCACCCAGGTACAGGGGTATAATTCACCCCTCCACTTT. Translation gives CASTQVQGYNSPLHF.

This clone was seen only once. This rearrangement joins TRBV4-1 to TRBJ2-7; D uncertain. Trimming took 1 base from V and 3 from J, leaving 16 bases between them. CDR3 size: 16 residues. The V gene's germline CDR1 is MGHRA and CDR2 YSYEKL. The CDR3 reads CASSQGSDFPIYEQYF. The CDR3 DNA reads as TGCGCCAGCAGCCAAGGTTCAGACTTTCCTATCTACGAGCAGTACTTC.

This sequence joins TRBV11-1 and TRBJ2-7; 7 positions agree with TRBD1. The CDR3 totals 14 residues. With 3 bases clipped from V and 3 bases from J, the junction kept 5 bases outside the gene matches. Germline lookup yields CDR1 SGHAT and CDR2 FQDESV (reference sequence). CDR3 nucleotides: TGTGCCAGCAGCTTCAGGGGGAATTTCTACGAGCAGTACTTC. The encoded protein is CASSFRGNFYEQYF.

This clone has just a few counts. The CDR3 nucleotides are TGTGCCAGCGGCCCTTCCGGGACAACCGCCTACGAGCAGTACTTC. Translated: CASGPSGTTAYEQYF. The chain is built from TRBV27 and TRBJ2-7; D might be TRBD1 (6 bases). Trimming took 8 bases from V and 2 from J, leaving 19 bases between them. The CDR3 runs to 15 residues. Germline CDR1 and CDR2: MNHEY and SMNVEV (reference sequence).

This chain connects TRBV24-1 to TRBJ2-3; 10 bases are a match to TRBD1. J lost 6 bases, V lost 2 bases, and 7 bases had no gene match. The CDR3 loop spans 16 amino acids. Germline CDR1 is KGHDR and CDR2 is SFDVKD. The CDR3 bases are TGTGCCACCAGTGATTCGGGACAGGGGTTCAGGGATACGCAGTATTTT. This codes for CATSDSGQGFRDTQYF.

The V gene is TRBV7-9, the J gene TRBJ1-3; D is unresolved. CDR3 size: 14 residues. Per the germline V gene, CDR1 is SEHNR and CDR2 is FQNEAQ (reference sequence). V was cut by 5 bases and J by 0 bases, with 8 bases left in between. CDR3 nucleotide sequence: TGTGCCAGCAGCCGGTTGGGCTCTGGAAACACCATATATTTT. Protein: CASSRLGSGNTIYF.

The gene calls are TRBV14 and TRBJ1-5; D is perhaps TRBD1 (6 bases). The V end was cut by 1 base, the J end by 1 base, with 8 bases between. CDR1 and CDR2 (germline): SGHDN, FVKESK. The CDR3 runs to 15 residues. The CDR3 region has the DNA TGTGCCAGCAGCCAAGGGACAGCAAGCAATCAGCCCCAGCATTTT. Amino acids: CASSQGTASNQPQHF. The full variable domain, with the rest looked up from reference TRBV14 and TRBJ1-5, is EAGVTQFPSHSVIEKGQTVTLRCDPISGHDNLYWYRRVMGKEIKFLLHFVKESKQDESGMPNNRFLAERTGGTYSTLKVQPAELEDSGVYFCASSQGTASNQPQHFGDGTRLSIL.

Only a few counts were recorded for this clone. The chain carries TRBV5-4 and TRBJ1-1; tentatively, D is TRBD1 (5 bases). V was cut by 5 bases and J by 5 bases, with 13 bases left in between. The CDR3 is 13 residues long. Looked up from germline, CDR1 is SGHNT and CDR2 is YYREEE (reference sequence). The DNA for the CDR3 is TGTGCCAGCAGTGGCCCAGGGAGAACTGAAGCTTTCTTT. Translated, it gives CASSGPGRTEAFF. The full variable domain, with the rest looked up from reference TRBV5-4 and TRBJ1-1, is ETGVTQSPTHLIKTRGQQVTLRCSSQSGHNTVSWYQQALGQGPQFIFQYYREEENGRGNFPPRFSGLQFPNYSSELNVNALELDDSALYLCASSGPGRTEAFFGQGTRLTVV.

This chain links TRBV14 with TRBJ1-1, with D possibly matching TRBD1 (6 bases). Germline V gene data show CDR1 as SGHDN and CDR2 as FVKESK. Trimming stripped 3 bases from V and 8 bases from J, with 10 bases between. The CDR3 is made up of 12 amino acids. Here the CDR3 DNA reads TGTGCCAGCAGCCAGGACAGCCTCGAAGCTTTCTTT. It translates to CASSQDSLEAFF.

This clone was detected only once. The chain is built from TRBV30 and TRBJ1-2; possible D gene TRBD1, 6 bases. This CDR3 comprises 14 residues. The V gene's germline CDR1 is GTSNPN and CDR2 SVGIG (reference sequence). The ends were cut back, 0 bases at V and 5 bases at J, with 13 bases in the middle. CDR3 region: CAWSVPQGLYGYTF. The DNA for the CDR3 is TGTGCCTGGAGTGTCCCACAGGGACTTTATGGCTACACCTTC.

The chain is built from TRBV3-1 (or the pseudogene TRBV3-2) and TRBJ1-5; D possibly corresponds to TRBD1 (5 bases). V lost 1 base, J lost 3 bases, and 7 bases lay in between. Germline V gives CDR1 LGHDT, CDR2 YNNKEL (reference sequence). This CDR3 spans 14 amino acids. The CDR3 sequence is CASSQGGFNQPQHF. The CDR3 DNA follows: TGTGCCAGCAGCCAAGGGGGGTTCAATCAGCCCCAGCATTTT.

This chain links TRBV7-2 with TRBJ2-1; D gene uncertain. V lost 4 bases and J lost 8, with 15 bases in between. The CDR3 is 14 amino acids. CDR1 and CDR2 from the germline V gene are SGHTA and FQGNSA. For the CDR3, the DNA is TGTGCCAGCAGCTCTCGTTCGAGGTTCGATGAGCAGTTCTTC. Encoded protein: CASSSRSRFDEQFF. Looking up the rest from reference TRBV7-2 and TRBJ2-1 gives the full variable domain: GAGVSQSPSNKVTEKGKDVELRCDPISGHTALYWYRQSLGQGLEFLIYFQGNSAPDKSGLPSDRFSAERTGGSVSTLTIQRTQQEDSAVYLCASSSRSRFDEQFFGPGTRLTVL.

The chain employs TRBV7-2 and TRBJ2-7; 11 positions agree with TRBD2. This CDR3 region has 19 residues. Per the germline V gene, CDR1 is SGHTA and CDR2 is FQGNSA. Trimming removed 2 bases from V and 6 bases from J; junction bases left unmatched: 18. DNA of the CDR3: TGTGCCAGCAGCTTATTCTCCGGGACTAGCGGAAAGGGGGAGGGCGAGCAGTACTTC. It encodes CASSLFSGTSGKGEGEQYF.

The chain employs TRBV29-1 and TRBJ2-5, with 11 bases that match TRBD1. This CDR3 is 13 amino acids long. Germline V gene sequence: CDR1 SQVTM, CDR2 ANQGSEA. J was trimmed by 4 bases and V by 5 bases; bases with no gene match: 3. CDR3 bases: TGCAGCGTTTCGGGACAGGGGGGAGAGACCCAGTACTTC. As protein: CSVSGQGGETQYF.

The sample holds one count of this clone. This chain links TRBV18 with TRBJ2-3; TRBD1 might be the D (5 bases). Germline lookup yields CDR1 KGHSH and CDR2 LQKENI. This CDR3 contains 16 residues. The ends were cut back, 2 bases at V and 5 bases at J, with 17 bases in the middle. The CDR3 coding sequence is TGTGCCAGCTCACCAAGGCCAGGGATCATGGGAGATACGCAGTATTTT. This sequence encodes CASSPRPGIMGDTQYF. Full variable domain (rest looked up from reference TRBV18 and TRBJ2-3): NAGVMQNPRHLVRRRGQEARLRCSPMKGHSHVYWYRQLPEEGLKFMVYLQKENIIDESGMPKERFSAEFPKEGPSILRIQQVVRGDSAAYFCASSPRPGIMGDTQYFGPGTRLTVL.